What follows are 32 T cell receptor beta chains derived from one specimen sequenced in a study of spatial heterogeneity in lung cancer. Sample time point: blood at routine non-recurrence follow-up after resection. TCRdb independently ran MiXCR on the 5' RACE reads; one entry per CDR3 protein. The sample has 35,000 to 45,000 distinct CDR3 sequences, 20% to 25% seen once. Sequenced here: PBMCs, sampled at follow-up. The receptor set was obtained from a female donor with early-stage non-small cell lung cancer.

This clonotype was seen only once. The gene calls are TRBV19 and TRBJ2-1; D is possibly TRBD1 (5 bases). CDR3 length: 15 amino acids. Per germline, CDR1 LNHDA and CDR2 SQIVND (reference sequence). The V and J ends lost 5 bases and 4 bases respectively, with 15 bases between them. The CDR3 sequence: CASSVLWGEYNEQFF. The CDR3, as DNA: TGTGCCAGTAGTGTCCTCTGGGGCGAGTACAATGAGCAGTTCTTC.

In its sample, this clonotype was seen many times. The V and J genes are TRBV9 and TRBJ1-2; the D gene is possibly TRBD1 (5 bases). Trimming left V 4 bases short and J 1 base short, with 8 bases between. This CDR3 comprises 13 residues. The germline CDR1 and CDR2 sequences are SGDLS and YYNGEE. CDR3 coding DNA: TGTGCCAGCAGCCCCGGGGGTAACTATGGCTACACCTTC. This sequence encodes CASSPGGNYGYTF.

This clonotype showed up many times. This chain joins TRBV18 and TRBJ2-1; 8 nucleotides line up with TRBD2. Per germline, CDR1 KGHSH and CDR2 LQKENI. With V trimmed by 6 bases and J by 3 bases, 7 bases remained unmatched. The CDR3 is 15 residues long. CDR3 amino acids: CASSVSGGHYNEQFF. In DNA form, the CDR3 reads TGTGCCAGCTCCGTGAGCGGGGGTCACTACAATGAGCAGTTCTTC.

This clonotype has more than one count but fewer than ten. The CDR3 reads CASSVLGFELETQYF. The CDR3 bases are TGTGCCAGCAGTGTGCTGGGATTCGAATTGGAGACCCAGTACTTC. This chain joins TRBV2 and TRBJ2-5; D remains ambiguous. Germline CDR1 reads SNHLY; CDR2 reads FYNNEI. The V end lost 4 bases, the J end lost 5 bases, and 17 bases lay between the germline ends. The CDR3 covers 15 residues.

This clonotype was counted only a few times. The rearrangement uses TRBV9 and TRBJ2-5; D unresolved. Per germline, CDR1 SGDLS and CDR2 YYNGEE. CDR3 length equals 14 residues. V was clipped by 2 bases and J by 0 bases, with 8 bases between them. The CDR3 sequence: CASSVQQYQETQYF. CDR3 in DNA: TGTGCCAGCAGCGTCCAGCAGTACCAAGAGACCCAGTACTTC.

This chain uses TRBV7-3 with TRBJ1-6, with a tentative D call TRBD1 (5 bases). V shed 6 bases and J shed 8 bases, with 11 bases lying between them. The CDR3 is 13 amino acids. CDR1 is SGHTA, CDR2 FQGTGA, per germline. CDR3 sequence: CASSSGRDSPLHF. CDR3 coding DNA: TGTGCCAGCAGTTCAGGGAGAGATTCACCCCTCCACTTT.

This chain joins TRBV5-1 and TRBJ2-2; D is uncertain. V was shortened by 2 bases and J by 3 bases, with 11 bases between the two germline ends. The CDR3 spans 15 residues. Germline assignment: CDR1 SGHRS and CDR2 YFSETQ. CDR3 bases: TGCGCCAGCAGCTTCAGGCAGGCACACACCGGGGAGCTGTTTTTT. Translation gives CASSFRQAHTGELFF.

This clonotype has more than one count but fewer than ten. The chain recombines TRBV7-9 with TRBJ1-6, with D possibly being TRBD1 (6 bases). This CDR3 region has 17 residues. Per the germline V gene, CDR1 is SEHNR and CDR2 is FQNEAQ (reference sequence). Trimming removed 5 bases from V and 7 bases from J, with 21 bases in between. The CDR3 nucleotides are TGTGCCAGCAGCCCCCCAGGGGTAACAGGACCAAATTCACCCCTCCACTTT. It translates to CASSPPGVTGPNSPLHF. The full variable domain, rest sourced from reference TRBV7-9 and TRBJ1-6, is DTGVSQNPRHKITKRGQNVTFRCDPISEHNRLYWYRQTLGQGPEFLTYFQNEAQLEKSRLLSDRFSAERPKGSFSTLEIQRTEQGDSAMYLCASSPPGVTGPNSPLHFGNGTRLTVT.

This clonotype occurred many times. The rearrangement uses TRBV18 and TRBJ1-1; D is uncertain. The CDR3 totals 12 residues. Deletions cut 8 bases from V and 1 base from J, with 8 bases between. Germline V lookup: CDR1 KGHSH, CDR2 LQKENI. As DNA, the CDR3 is TGTGCCAGCCAGCCTGCGAACACTGAAGCTTTCTTT. Its protein product is CASQPANTEAFF.

This chain uses TRBV6-5 with TRBJ2-7; D uncertain. This CDR3 has 14 residues. Between the trimmed V and J ends, which lost 2 bases and 2 bases, there was a span of 10 bases. Per the germline V gene, CDR1 is MNHEY and CDR2 is SVGAGI. As DNA, the CDR3 is TGTGCCAGCAGTTACGATCAGCCGCCCTACGAGCAGTACTTC. Translated: CASSYDQPPYEQYF.

In its sample, this clonotype was seen a few times. The gene calls are TRBV27 and TRBJ2-3; TRBD1 matches at 11 bases. This CDR3 spans 16 amino acids. CDR1 and CDR2 (germline): MNHEY, SMNVEV (reference sequence). V was pared by 3 bases and J by 4 bases, with 6 bases of the junction left unmatched. CDR3 sequence: CASSLPPGQGADTQYF. The DNA for the CDR3 is TGTGCCAGCAGTTTGCCCCCGGGACAGGGGGCAGATACGCAGTATTTT.

Concerning this clonotype: A much larger clone differs by one base, so this may be a read error. The chain uses TRBV2 and TRBJ1-2; D may be TRBD1 (6 bases). V lost 3 bases and J lost 0, with 8 bases in between. The CDR3 runs 14 residues. Germline loops: CDR1 SNHLY, CDR2 FYNNEI. The CDR3 nucleotides read TGTGCCAGCAGTGAGGACAGAGCTAACTATGGCTACACCTTC. Protein product: CASSEDRANYGYTF.

The rearrangement joins TRBV5-1 to TRBJ2-3, with D perhaps TRBD2 (6 bases). Trimming cost V 6 bases and J 7 bases, with 18 bases left between them. The CDR3 has 14 amino acids. CDR1 SGHRS and CDR2 YFSETQ come from the germline V gene. The CDR3 sequence: CASTLAGPENTQYF. The CDR3 DNA is TGCGCCAGCACACTAGCCGGACCGGAGAATACGCAGTATTTT.

This clonotype was seen many times. The chain uses TRBV29-1 and TRBJ2-1, with 12 bases lining up with TRBD2. The germline CDR1 and CDR2 sequences are SQVTM and ANQGSEA. The length of the CDR3 is 12 residues. J lost 9 bases, V lost 6 bases, and 3 bases had no gene match. The DNA for the CDR3 is TGCAGCGTCAAGACTAGCGGGAGTGAGCAGTTCTTC. Amino acids: CSVKTSGSEQFF.

The genes are TRBV11-3 and TRBJ2-2; 12 bases line up with TRBD2. The CDR3 spans 16 residues. The V gene end was trimmed by 5 bases and the J gene end by 1 base; junction bases not matched to a gene: 2. CDR1 is SGHNT, CDR2 YENEEA, per germline. CDR3 nucleotide sequence: TGTGCCAGCAGCCCGACTAGCGGGGGGAACACCGGGGAGCTGTTTTTT. Translating it yields CASSPTSGGNTGELFF.

The chain has TRBV27 and TRBJ2-3, with a weak D call TRBD2 (5 bases). Trimming stripped 10 bases from V and 0 bases from J, with 20 bases between. Germline V gene lookup returns CDR1 MNHEY and CDR2 SMNVEV (reference sequence). This CDR3 spans 16 amino acids. The CDR3 DNA reads TGTGCCACCACCCTACTAGTCACGACGAGCACAGATACGCAGTATTTT. Its protein is CATTLLVTTSTDTQYF.

Here the CDR3 reads CASSYSNRVNTEAFF. The CDR3 DNA reads TGTGCCAGCAGTTACTCAAACAGAGTGAACACTGAAGCTTTCTTT. The chain uses TRBV6-5 and TRBJ1-1; D is undetermined. CDR1 is MNHEY, CDR2 SVGAGI, per germline. Trimming removed 0 bases at V and 0 bases at J, with 8 bases between. This CDR3 is 15 amino acids long.

This chain connects TRBV19 to TRBJ1-6, with TRBD1 matching 10 bases. The CDR3 is 13 residues long. In germline, CDR1 is LNHDA, CDR2 SQIVND (reference sequence). Losses at the gene ends were 11 bases for V and 7 bases for J; bases not matched to a gene: 5. In nucleotides, the CDR3 is TGTGCCTCAGAGGACAGGGGGAATTCACCCCTCCACTTT. Amino acids: CASEDRGNSPLHF.

The CDR3 DNA reads as TGTGCCAGCAGCTCAGGGGGTAGCGGGAGTACCGAGACCCAGTACTTC. Translated, it gives CASSSGGSGSTETQYF. This chain connects TRBV7-9 to TRBJ2-5; 9 bases align to TRBD2. This CDR3 region has 16 residues. Trimming took 4 bases from V and 5 from J; bases not matched to a gene: 11. Germline CDR1 reads SEHNR; CDR2 reads FQNEAQ (reference sequence).

The chain couples TRBV9 to TRBJ2-3; 9 positions match TRBD2. Per germline, CDR1 SGDLS and CDR2 YYNGEE. The CDR3 contains 16 residues. Trimming at V came to 4 bases and at J to 5 bases, leaving 11 bases not matched to a gene. CDR3 in amino acids: CASSFPGLASVDTQYF. CDR3 bases: TGTGCCAGCAGCTTCCCGGGACTAGCATCTGTAGATACGCAGTATTTT.

This clonotype has at least ten counts. This chain joins TRBV27 and TRBJ1-5, with D perhaps matching TRBD1 (5 bases). The CDR3 is made up of 15 amino acids. Trimming took off 6 bases at V and 4 bases at J, with 16 bases between the two ends. CDR1 is MNHEY and CDR2 is SMNVEV in the germline V gene (reference sequence). CDR3 sequence reads: CASRLGPGPNQPQHF. As DNA, the CDR3 is TGTGCCAGCAGACTGGGTCCGGGACCTAATCAGCCCCAGCATTTT.

This clonotype was seen ten or more times. The gene calls are TRBV12-3 or TRBV12-4 and TRBJ2-1, with TRBD2 matching over 10 bases. V shed 3 bases and J 3 bases; nucleotides not matched to a gene: 8. The CDR3 is 17 amino acids. CDR3 in amino acids: CASSFWGAGGNYNEQFF. The CDR3 DNA follows: TGTGCCAGCAGTTTTTGGGGAGCGGGAGGGAACTACAATGAGCAGTTCTTC.

This clonotype was picked up many times. The rearrangement uses TRBV20-1 and TRBJ1-1; D may be TRBD1 (5 bases). Germline V gives CDR1 DFQATT, CDR2 SNEGSKA (reference sequence). CDR3 size: 13 residues. V lost 4 bases and J 1 base, leaving 10 bases between the germline ends. CDR3 protein: CSATGRTNTEAFF. The CDR3 DNA reads TGCAGTGCTACGGGACGGACGAACACTGAAGCTTTCTTT.

The chain recombines TRBV18 with TRBJ1-2; tentatively, D is TRBD1 (5 bases). V was trimmed by 3 bases and J by 7 bases, leaving 12 bases between them. CDR1 is KGHSH and CDR2 is LQKENI in the germline V gene. The CDR3 spans 13 residues. The CDR3 loop is CASSPVERGGYTF. The CDR3, as DNA: TGTGCCAGCTCACCTGTGGAGAGGGGTGGCTACACCTTC.

The chain carries TRBV6-1 and TRBJ1-4; D is ambiguous. Germline V gives CDR1 MNHNS, CDR2 SASEGT. The CDR3 is 16 amino acids. Deletions cut 7 bases from V and 0 bases from J, with 15 bases between. The CDR3 loop reads CASTRLDGATNEKLFF. The CDR3 DNA reads as TGTGCCAGCACCCGACTCGACGGTGCAACTAATGAAAAACTGTTTTTT.

This clonotype has only a few counts. The V call is TRBV4-1, the J call TRBJ1-4, with TRBD1 as a possible D gene (5 bases). The germline V and J ends were trimmed by 6 bases and 8 bases, with 19 bases remaining between them. Germline-derived CDR1 and CDR2 are MGHRA and YSYEKL. CDR3 length: 15 amino acids. CDR3 in DNA: TGCGCCAGCAGAAAAGTGTGGGGGGAGCCGGAAAAACTGTTTTTT. It is translated as CASRKVWGEPEKLFF.

This clonotype has at least ten counts. The gene calls are TRBV9 and TRBJ2-5; D tentatively fits TRBD1 or TRBD2 (6 bases each). V was cut by 0 bases and J by 4 bases, with 13 bases left in between. The CDR3 runs to 15 residues. Germline V lookup: CDR1 SGDLS, CDR2 YYNGEE. The CDR3 region has the DNA TGTGCCAGCAGCGTAGGTCCAGGAGGGGGAGAGACCCAGTACTTC. It specifies CASSVGPGGGETQYF.

There are a few counts of this clonotype. This chain uses TRBV5-4 with TRBJ2-1, with a weak D call TRBD1 (5 bases). V lost 3 bases and J 15 bases, leaving 22 bases between the germline ends. In germline, CDR1 is SGHNT, CDR2 YYREEE (reference sequence). The CDR3 runs 14 residues. The DNA for the CDR3 is TGTGCCAGCAGCTCCAGGGATGACTTATCATTTCGGTTCTTC. Translated, it gives CASSSRDDLSFRFF.

There are many counts of this clonotype. The chain is built from TRBV29-1 and TRBJ2-2; D is undetermined. Between the trimmed V and J ends, which lost 3 bases and 5 bases, there was a span of 10 bases. The germline V gene has CDR1 SQVTM and CDR2 ANQGSEA. The CDR3 consists of 13 residues. The CDR3, as DNA: TGCAGCGTTGAGGAGACCGCTACCGGGGAGCTGTTTTTT. Translation: CSVEETATGELFF.

This rearrangement joins TRBV6-6 to TRBJ2-3; 8 nucleotides line up with TRBD1. The CDR3 loop spans 13 amino acids. Germline CDR1 reads MNHNY; CDR2 reads SVGAGI (reference sequence). The junction had 4 bases not matched to a gene; V was cut back by 7 bases and J by 4 bases. The CDR3 region is CASTPTGADTQYF. The CDR3 coding sequence is TGTGCCAGCACCCCGACAGGGGCAGATACGCAGTATTTT.

This clonotype has ten or more counts. V is TRBV10-3 and J is TRBJ1-1; D not resolved. The length of the CDR3 is 13 residues. Germline loops: CDR1 ENHRY, CDR2 SYGVKD. The V gene lost 8 bases and the J gene lost 1 base, with 11 bases spanning the gap. For the CDR3, the DNA is TGTGCCATCCGAGACCAAGGGAACACTGAAGCTTTCTTT. Translating it yields CAIRDQGNTEAFF.

This sequence joins TRBV3-1 and TRBJ1-2; perhaps TRBD1 as D (6 bases). Germline V lookup: CDR1 LGHDT, CDR2 YNNKEL (reference sequence). The CDR3 has 15 amino acids. V was trimmed by 4 bases and J by 4 bases, leaving 16 bases between them. The CDR3 loop reads CASSPGSQGGYGYTF. The CDR3 DNA sequence: TGTGCCAGCAGCCCCGGGTCCCAAGGGGGCTATGGCTACACCTTC.